This is a list of T cell receptor beta chains from one sample in a study of CD8 T cells in ankylosing spondylitis. TCRdb re-analysed the 5' RACE reads in MiXCR, keeping a single row per CDR3 protein. The sample holds approximately 200,000 distinct CDR3 sequences, over 10% seen once. Specimen: blood, either unsorted or a sorted T cell fraction (not recorded which). Every receptor here comes from a male donor with ankylosing spondylitis or in good health (not recorded which). Each CDR3 is given with its conserved first and last residue. The order of the fields is D gene, V gene, clone size, J gene, CDR3 protein, CDR3 DNA. D genes are given only for firm matches. Size values are once, few and many counts, or a class for expanded clones, and some rows have none.

D gene: TRBD1
V gene: TRBV5-4
clone size: few
J gene: TRBJ1-6
CDR3 protein: CASSGGTGHNSPLHF
CDR3 DNA: TGTGCCAGCAGCGGGGGGACAGGGCATAATTCACCCCTCCACTTT

D gene: -
V gene: TRBV12-3/TRBV12-4
clone size: -
J gene: TRBJ1-2
CDR3 protein: CASTVNLDYGYTF
CDR3 DNA: TGTGCCAGCACCGTCAATTTGGACTATGGCTACACCTTC

D gene: -
V gene: TRBV4-1
clone size: -
J gene: TRBJ2-7
CDR3 protein: CASSQARGNEQYF
CDR3 DNA: TGCGCCAGCAGCCAAGCACGGGGAAACGAGCAGTACTTC

D gene: TRBD2
V gene: TRBV6-1
clone size: -
J gene: TRBJ2-3
CDR3 protein: CASSEGEAGGWVGTDTQYF
CDR3 DNA: TGTGCCAGCAGTGAAGGGGAAGCGGGAGGCTGGGTCGGCACAGATACGCAGTATTTT

D gene: TRBD2
V gene: TRBV29-1
clone size: once
J gene: TRBJ2-7
CDR3 protein: CSAGGGGPYEQYF
CDR3 DNA: TGCAGCGCTGGGGGCGGGGGGCCCTACGAGCAGTACTTC

D gene: -
V gene: TRBV9
clone size: -
J gene: TRBJ2-1
CDR3 protein: CASSVTTGLYNEQFF
CDR3 DNA: TGTGCCAGCAGCGTAACTACAGGTCTTTACAATGAGCAGTTCTTC

D gene: TRBD2
V gene: TRBV11-2
clone size: few
J gene: TRBJ2-1
CDR3 protein: CASSGIAGGNNEQFF
CDR3 DNA: TGTGCCAGCAGCGGGATAGCGGGGGGTAACAATGAGCAGTTCTTC

D gene: -
V gene: TRBV11-2
clone size: -
J gene: TRBJ2-1
CDR3 protein: CASSLVRDQFF
CDR3 DNA: TGTGCCAGCAGCTTAGTGCGGGATCAGTTCTTC

D gene: -
V gene: TRBV5-1
clone size: few
J gene: TRBJ2-5
CDR3 protein: CASSFNTLGVASETQYF
CDR3 DNA: TGCGCCAGCAGCTTTAATACTTTGGGGGTGGCAAGTGAGACCCAGTACTTC

D gene: TRBD1
V gene: TRBV5-1
clone size: -
J gene: TRBJ1-2
CDR3 protein: CASRPGQGAAGYTF
CDR3 DNA: TGCGCCAGCAGACCGGGACAGGGGGCGGCAGGCTACACCTTC

D gene: -
V gene: TRBV6-1
clone size: few
J gene: TRBJ1-1
CDR3 protein: CASSVTGTEAFF
CDR3 DNA: TGTGCCAGCAGTGTCACGGGAACTGAAGCTTTCTTT

D gene: TRBD2
V gene: TRBV4-1
clone size: many
J gene: TRBJ2-2
CDR3 protein: CASSQGLAGGNTGELFF
CDR3 DNA: TGCGCCAGCAGCCAAGGACTAGCGGGGGGGAACACCGGGGAGCTGTTTTTT

D gene: -
V gene: TRBV29-1
clone size: -
J gene: TRBJ2-6
CDR3 protein: CSVLGEELIPGANVLTF
CDR3 DNA: TGCAGCGTCCTCGGGGAGGAGCTCATCCCTGGGGCCAACGTCCTGACTTTC